These 13 T cell receptor beta chains originate from one sample sequenced in a study of blood T cell repertoires in COVID-19. Profiled with immunoSEQ multiplex PCR; TCRdb holds only in-frame clones, not every one. This table holds around 160,000 clones, under 95% found once. Sequenced material: peripheral blood. The receptors derive from a man in his sixties with active or convalescent COVID-19.

This clone was detected a few times. V and J are TRBV3-1 (or the pseudogene TRBV3-2) and TRBJ1-2; TRBD1 matches at 10 bases. Looked up from germline, CDR1 is LGHDT and CDR2 is YNNKEL (reference sequence). The CDR3 extends over 16 amino acids. The J segment lost 9 bases and the V segment lost 1 base, leaving 11 bases of the junction unmatched. The CDR3 loop is CASSQAPPGTGVRYTF. Written as DNA, the CDR3 is TGTGCCAGCAGCCAAGCCCCTCCCGGGACAGGGGTGCGCTACACCTTC.

This sequence joins TRBV5-1 and TRBJ2-5; 7 bases line up with TRBD2. The germline CDR1 and CDR2 sequences are SGHRS and YFSETQ. The CDR3 consists of 17 residues. V gave up 4 bases and J gave up 2 bases; unmatched junction bases: 14. The CDR3 spells CASSPTGPGGFQETQYF. The DNA of the CDR3 is TGCGCCAGCAGCCCAACGGGGCCGGGGGGTTTTCAAGAGACCCAGTACTTC.

V is TRBV7-2 and J is TRBJ2-1, with 14 bases identical to TRBD2. The CDR3 contains 16 residues. Per the germline V gene, CDR1 is SGHTA and CDR2 is FQGNSA. V was clipped by 2 bases and J by 8 bases; unmatched bases: 5. In DNA form, the CDR3 reads TGTGCCAGCAGCTTACTCGGGACTAGCGGGAGAGATGAGCAGTTCTTC. Its translation: CASSLLGTSGRDEQFF.

The chain links TRBV4-1 to TRBJ2-7; 10 nucleotides agree with TRBD1. This CDR3 spans 14 amino acids. V shed 5 bases, J shed 3 bases, and the junction held 4 bases outside the gene matches. Germline V gives CDR1 MGHRA, CDR2 YSYEKL. The CDR3: CASSLGQGDYEQYF. In DNA, the CDR3 is TGCGCCAGCAGCTTAGGACAGGGGGACTACGAGCAGTACTTC.

The V gene is TRBV29-1, the J gene TRBJ1-2, with D possibly being TRBD1 (5 bases). Germline CDR1 and CDR2: SQVTM and ANQGSEA. V gave up 1 base and J gave up 8 bases, with 11 bases separating them. CDR3 length: 12 residues. CDR3 protein: CSVEGYYRGYTF. The CDR3 region has the DNA TGCAGCGTTGAAGGGTACTACAGGGGCTACACCTTC.

This sequence joins TRBV6-5 and TRBJ1-2, with D perhaps TRBD1 (5 bases). CDR1 and CDR2 from the germline V gene are MNHEY and SVGAGI. The germline V and J ends were trimmed by 4 bases and 0 bases, with 15 bases remaining between them. This CDR3 region has 16 residues. CDR3 bases: TGTGCCAGCAGTTCCCTCCCAGGGCCTACTAACTATGGCTACACCTTC. Amino acids: CASSSLPGPTNYGYTF.

The gene calls are TRBV7-9 and TRBJ2-5; weak D call: TRBD1 (5 bases). The CDR3 spans 14 residues. V dropped 4 bases and J dropped 4 bases, with 13 bases sitting between them. Germline CDR1 is SEHNR and CDR2 is FQNEAQ (reference sequence). The chain's CDR3 is CASSSSGYGETQYF. For the CDR3, the DNA is TGTGCCAGCAGCTCTTCAGGGTACGGAGAGACCCAGTACTTC.

The J gene is TRBJ1-5, the V gene TRBV19, with unresolved D. The germline V gene has CDR1 LNHDA and CDR2 SQIVND (reference sequence). Trimming shortened V by 6 bases and J by 5 bases, and 11 bases separated the two germline ends. The CDR3 runs 13 residues. CDR3 nucleotides: TGTGCCAGTAGGGACTGGGTCGATCAGCCCCAGCATTTT. The encoded protein is CASRDWVDQPQHF.

The chain has TRBV12-5 and TRBJ1-1; tentative D call: TRBD1 (6 bases). Germline V gene data show CDR1 as LGHNT and CDR2 as FRNRAP. The germline V and J ends were trimmed by 6 bases and 0 bases, with 11 bases remaining between them. This CDR3 is 14 amino acids long. The CDR3 protein is CASGYRVMNTEAFF. The CDR3, as DNA: TGTGCTAGTGGGTACAGGGTAATGAACACTGAAGCTTTCTTT.

V gene TRBV12-3 or TRBV12-4 combines with J gene TRBJ1-2, with D possibly being TRBD1 (6 bases). CDR3 size: 13 residues. V was trimmed by 2 bases and J by 5 bases, leaving 9 bases between them. The DNA of the CDR3 is TGTGCCAGCAGTTTAAACAGGGATTATGGCTACACCTTC. Translated: CASSLNRDYGYTF.

The gene calls are TRBV6-5 and TRBJ1-2; 8 bases align to TRBD1. This CDR3 contains 14 residues. The ends lost 2 bases at V and 5 bases at J; junction bases unmatched: 4. Germline V gene data show CDR1 as MNHEY and CDR2 as SVGAGI. The CDR3 nucleotides read TGTGCCAGCAGTTACGCAGGGGGCGGGTATGGCTACACCTTC. Protein: CASSYAGGGYGYTF.

The table lists this clone with a count of one. This rearrangement joins TRBV28 to TRBJ1-3; D remains ambiguous. This CDR3 spans 15 amino acids. CDR1 and CDR2 (germline): MDHEN, SYDVKM. V was clipped by 5 bases and J by 0 bases, with 11 bases between them. The CDR3 DNA reads as TGTGCCAGCAGTCTCCCCAGGAACTCTGGAAACACCATATATTTT. Amino acid sequence: CASSLPRNSGNTIYF.

At least ten counts were recorded for this clone. The chain uses TRBV5-4 and TRBJ1-1; D is perhaps TRBD1 (5 bases). This CDR3 is built from 14 residues. V was clipped by 1 base and J by 1 base, with 8 bases between them. CDR1 SGHNT and CDR2 YYREEE come from the germline V gene (reference sequence). The CDR3 here is CASSLQGPNTEAFF. The CDR3 DNA reads as TGTGCCAGCAGCTTGCAGGGTCCGAACACTGAAGCTTTCTTT.